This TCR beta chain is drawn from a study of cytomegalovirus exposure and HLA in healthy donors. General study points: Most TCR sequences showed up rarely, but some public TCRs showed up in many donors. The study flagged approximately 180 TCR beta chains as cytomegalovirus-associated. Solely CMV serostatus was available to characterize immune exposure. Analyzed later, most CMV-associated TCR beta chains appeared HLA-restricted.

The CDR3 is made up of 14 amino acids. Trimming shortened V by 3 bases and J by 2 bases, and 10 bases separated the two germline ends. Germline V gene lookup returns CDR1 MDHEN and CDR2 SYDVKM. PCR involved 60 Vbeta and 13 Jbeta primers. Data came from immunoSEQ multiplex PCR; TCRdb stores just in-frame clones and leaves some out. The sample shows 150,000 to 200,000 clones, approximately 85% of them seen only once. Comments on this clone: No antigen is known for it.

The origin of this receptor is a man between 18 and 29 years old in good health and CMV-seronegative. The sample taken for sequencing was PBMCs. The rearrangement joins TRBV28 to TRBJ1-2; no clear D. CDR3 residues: CASSFVAENYGYTF. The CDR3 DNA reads TGTGCCAGCAGTTTTGTAGCAGAAAACTATGGCTACACCTTC.